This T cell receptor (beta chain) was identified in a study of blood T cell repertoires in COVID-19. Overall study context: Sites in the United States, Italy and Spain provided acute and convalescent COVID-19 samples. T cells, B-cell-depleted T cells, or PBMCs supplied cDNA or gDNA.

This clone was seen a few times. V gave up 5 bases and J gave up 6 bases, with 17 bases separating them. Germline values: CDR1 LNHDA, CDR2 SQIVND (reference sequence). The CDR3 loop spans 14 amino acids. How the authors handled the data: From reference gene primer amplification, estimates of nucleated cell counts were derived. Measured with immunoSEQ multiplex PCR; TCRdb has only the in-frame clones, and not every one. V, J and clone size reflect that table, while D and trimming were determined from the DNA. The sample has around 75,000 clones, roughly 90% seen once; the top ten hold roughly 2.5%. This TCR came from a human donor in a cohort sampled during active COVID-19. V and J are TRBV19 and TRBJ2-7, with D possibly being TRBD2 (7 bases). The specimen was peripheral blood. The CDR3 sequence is CASSPRRGGSEQYF. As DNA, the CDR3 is TGTGCCAGTAGTCCCCGTAGGGGGGGAAGCGAGCAGTACTTC. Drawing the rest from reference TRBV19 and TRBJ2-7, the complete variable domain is DGGITQSPKYLFRKEGQNVTLSCEQNLNHDAMYWYRQDPGQGLRLIYYSQIVNDFQKGDIAEGYSVSREKKESFPLTVTSAQKNPTAFYLCASSPRRGGSEQYFGPGTRLTVT.